The TCR beta chain under discussion was sequenced for a study of cytomegalovirus exposure and HLA in healthy donors. It was with 60 Vbeta and 13 Jbeta primers that the PCR ran. The table came from immunoSEQ multiplex PCR; TCRdb's copy has only in-frame clones and leaves some out. This sample has 95,000 to 150,000 clones, with more than 55% found just once. The CDR3 consists of 16 residues. V lost 3 bases and J 3 bases, leaving 17 bases between the germline ends. The germline V gene has CDR1 MGHRA and CDR2 YSYEKL. The rearrangement links TRBV4-1 to TRBJ1-2; D unclear. The source material was PBMCs. The clonotype comes from a man aged 18 to 30 in good health and CMV-seronegative. CDR3 nucleotide sequence: TGCGCCAGCAGCCAGAAGAGGTCGCAGAGTGACTATGGCTACACCTTC. It is translated as CASSQKRSQSDYGYTF.